This T cell receptor (beta chain) was captured by sequencing in a study of OX40 agonist ivuxolimab in advanced cancers. Study in general: Previous treatment with anti-PD-1, anti-PD-L1 or anti-CTLA-4 therapy was allowed; 40% had received some.

Sequencing was performed with immunoSEQ multiplex PCR; in TCRdb, only in-frame clones are kept and a portion is missing. The top ten hold approximately 6.7% of the sample, which has more than 45,000 clones, 92% seen once. The TCR sequence derives from an adult with an advanced solid tumor such as melanoma, head and neck, liver or kidney cancer. This material consisted of CD4+ or CD8+ T cells sorted from blood, taken in a trial of the OX40 agonist ivuxolimab.

CDR3 in amino acids: CASSSAGVGGYTF. The CDR3 DNA follows: TGTGCCAGCAGCTCAGCCGGGGTTGGTGGCTACACCTTC. The rearrangement uses TRBV13 and TRBJ1-2, with D unresolved. This CDR3 spans 13 amino acids. Germline loops: CDR1 PRHDT, CDR2 FYEKMQ (reference sequence). V was shortened by 4 bases and J by 7 bases, with 13 bases between the two germline ends.